This entry features one T cell receptor (beta chain) sequence. Antigen unknown. This sample stems from a study of human T cells and chemical hapten exposure. Specified time point: patch test 3, about 24 weeks after DPC sensitization. Treatment: therapeutic diphenylcyclopropenone sensitization with weekly scalp DPC. A single record per CDR3 protein comes from TCRdb applying MiXCR to the RACE reads. The sample has 85,000 to 100,000 distinct CDR3 sequences, 25% to 30% seen once. Broader study findings: Large CDR3 similarity clusters arose significantly more often from expanded TCRs than from controls. Unchanged with DPC sensitization were TCRs above 1 in 1000 frequency.

CDR1 and CDR2 from the germline V gene are DFQATT and SNEGSKA (reference sequence). The V segment lost 4 bases and the J segment 3 bases; nucleotides outside the gene matches: 5. This CDR3 region has 14 residues. The material sequenced was whole blood, taken in connection with sensitization to the hapten diphenylcyclopropenone (DPC). The receptor was derived from a man between 35 and 55 years old with alopecia areata. Some clones in this sample may be carry-over from other donors' samples. This chain uses TRBV20-1 with TRBJ2-7; 11 bases align to TRBD2. The CDR3 nucleotides are TGCAGTGCTACTCCTAGCGGGAGGATCTACGAGCAGTACTTC. Translation gives CSATPSGRIYEQYF.